Listed here are 26 T cell receptor beta chains from one sample, sequenced in a study of cytomegalovirus exposure and HLA in healthy donors. The PCR made use of 60 Vbeta and 13 Jbeta primers. Here immunoSEQ multiplex PCR was the method, and the copy in TCRdb shows in-frame clones only, minus some. The data hold 140,000 or so clones, with around 75% observed a single time. Sequenced: PBMCs. These receptors were taken from a female donor in good health and CMV-seronegative.

Only a few counts were recorded for this clone. The rearrangement joins TRBV9 to TRBJ2-3; D might be TRBD2 (5 bases). The V gene lost 4 bases and the J gene lost 4 bases, with 7 bases spanning the gap. The CDR3 is 12 amino acids. The germline V gene has CDR1 SGDLS and CDR2 YYNGEE. CDR3 loop: CASSLLADTQYF. Here the CDR3 DNA reads TGTGCCAGCAGCCTACTAGCAGATACGCAGTATTTT.

V usage is TRBV5-1 and J usage is TRBJ2-2; the D is unclear. There are 15 residues in the CDR3. Per the germline V gene, CDR1 is SGHRS and CDR2 is YFSETQ. The V end was cut by 4 bases, the J end by 6 bases, with 16 bases between. The CDR3 DNA reads TGCGCCAGCAGCGGCCAGCCGGCGGCCGCCGGGGAGCTGTTTTTT. It specifies CASSGQPAAAGELFF.

V and J are TRBV15 and TRBJ2-7, with TRBD1 matching over 8 bases. This CDR3 is 16 amino acids long. Losses at the gene ends were 4 bases for V and 4 bases for J; bases not matched to a gene: 12. CDR1 and CDR2 from the germline V gene are LNHNV and YYDKDF (reference sequence). CDR3: CATSTADRGPTYEQYF. CDR3 in DNA: TGTGCCACCAGCACAGCTGACAGGGGACCTACTTACGAGCAGTACTTC.

This chain uses TRBV25-1 with TRBJ1-1; TRBD1 might be the D (6 bases). The germline CDR1 and CDR2 sequences are MGHDK and SYGVNS. CDR3 size: 12 residues. V shed 5 bases and J shed 9 bases, with 13 bases lying between them. CDR3 nucleotides: TGTGCCAGCAGTCCCCACGGGACAAAAGCTTTCTTT. It encodes CASSPHGTKAFF.

V gene TRBV11-2 combines with J gene TRBJ1-5; 7 bases match TRBD1. The length of the CDR3 is 16 residues. The ends lost 4 bases at V and 0 bases at J; junction bases unmatched: 6. Germline CDR1 SGHAT, CDR2 FQNNGV. Written as DNA, the CDR3 is TGTGCCAGCAGCTCAGGGGGACGTTTTAGCAATCAGCCCCAGCATTTT. Residues: CASSSGGRFSNQPQHF.

The gene calls are TRBV6-5 and TRBJ2-2; 7 bases fit TRBD2. Germline-derived CDR1 and CDR2 are MNHEY and SVGAGI. There are 15 residues in the CDR3. V gave up 4 bases and J gave up 2 bases; unmatched junction bases: 4. The chain's CDR3 is CASSLSGENTGELFF. CDR3 nucleotide sequence: TGTGCCAGCAGTTTAAGCGGGGAAAACACCGGGGAGCTGTTTTTT.

In nucleotides, the CDR3 is TGTGCCTGGGGGACAGGGTCCAATTCCTACGAGCAGTACTTC. It is translated as CAWGTGSNSYEQYF. The rearrangement links TRBV30 to TRBJ2-7; the match to TRBD1 covers 9 bases. Trimming removed 5 bases from V and 1 base from J; junction bases left unmatched: 6. Per the germline V gene, CDR1 is GTSNPN and CDR2 is SVGIG (reference sequence). This CDR3 has 14 residues.

This clone was observed a single time. V and J are TRBV6-5 and TRBJ1-1; D is unresolved. Trimming removed 2 bases at V and 8 bases at J, with 21 bases between. The CDR3 extends over 16 amino acids. Germline V gene lookup returns CDR1 MNHEY and CDR2 SVGAGI. CDR3 protein: CASSYPLVETIGEAFF. CDR3 sequence (DNA): TGTGCCAGCAGTTACCCCTTGGTTGAGACAATCGGCGAAGCTTTCTTT.

The chain is built from TRBV5-4 and TRBJ2-7, with D tentatively TRBD1 (6 bases). The germline V gene has CDR1 SGHNT and CDR2 YYREEE (reference sequence). The V end was cut by 5 bases, the J end by 4 bases, with 10 bases between. The CDR3 runs to 12 residues. For the CDR3, the DNA is TGTGCCAGCAGTCAAACAGGGTACGAGCAGTACTTC. Translated, it gives CASSQTGYEQYF.

The genes are TRBV28 and TRBJ1-1; weak D call: TRBD1 (5 bases). The germline V and J ends were trimmed by 7 bases and 6 bases, with 18 bases remaining between them. The CDR3 is 14 amino acids. Germline V CDR1 and CDR2: MDHEN, SYDVKM. CDR3 nucleotides: TGTGCCAGCACCTTTCGGCAGGGCCTAGCTGAAGCTTTCTTT. Encoded protein: CASTFRQGLAEAFF.

The chain carries TRBV10-1 and TRBJ2-1, with no clear D. The CDR3 extends over 12 amino acids. V shed 3 bases and J shed 9 bases, with 9 bases lying between them. Germline CDR1 WNHNN, CDR2 SYGVQD (reference sequence). The CDR3 DNA follows: TGCGCCAGCAGTGATAGCTTAGGTGAGCAGTTCTTC. Translated: CASSDSLGEQFF.

The rearrangement uses TRBV6-5 and TRBJ1-1, with D possibly TRBD1 on 6 matching bases. This CDR3 contains 14 residues. Germline CDR1 reads MNHEY; CDR2 reads SVGAGI. Trimming took 6 bases from V and 5 from J, leaving 16 bases between them. The CDR3: CASSIRGLGTEAFF. CDR3 nucleotides: TGTGCCAGCAGCATAAGGGGGTTGGGAACTGAAGCTTTCTTT.

The chain joins TRBV9 to TRBJ1-2, with 9 bases identical to TRBD1. V lost 1 base, J lost 7 bases, and 8 bases stayed unmatched. The CDR3 has 15 residues. The V gene's germline CDR1 is SGDLS and CDR2 YYNGEE. The CDR3 protein is CASSVQGQGEGGYTF. The CDR3, as DNA: TGTGCCAGCAGCGTACAGGGACAGGGAGAAGGTGGCTACACCTTC.

The V call is TRBV2, the J call TRBJ1-5, with TRBD1 matching over 9 bases. The germline gives CDR1 SNHLY, CDR2 FYNNEI. CDR3 length: 16 residues. J was trimmed by 3 bases and V by 4 bases; bases with no gene match: 7. The CDR3 region has the DNA TGTGCCAGCAGTGGATACAGGGGGCCCATCAATCAGCCCCAGCATTTT. Translating gives CASSGYRGPINQPQHF.

V usage is TRBV29-1 and J usage is TRBJ1-1, with D unresolved. V lost 3 bases and J lost 6, with 11 bases in between. From germline, CDR1 is SQVTM and CDR2 ANQGSEA. This CDR3 has 12 residues. CDR3 nucleotides: TGCAGCGTTGAGAGCTCGCAAGCTGAAGCTTTCTTT. It encodes CSVESSQAEAFF.

The chain couples TRBV10-3 to TRBJ2-1; TRBD2 might be the D (6 bases). Per the germline V gene, CDR1 is ENHRY and CDR2 is SYGVKD. The CDR3 has 12 residues. The V and J ends lost 5 bases and 9 bases respectively, with 11 bases between them. CDR3 coding DNA: TGTGCCATCAGTCTCTTGGGGGGTGAGCAGTTCTTC. Its translation: CAISLLGGEQFF.

The chain employs TRBV18 and TRBJ2-2, with 7 nucleotides matching TRBD1. Unmatched junction bases numbered 6, after V lost 4 bases and J lost 1 base. This CDR3 contains 16 residues. The germline gives CDR1 KGHSH, CDR2 LQKENI. The CDR3 DNA follows: TGTGCCAGCTCACGGCCGACAGGGATGAACACCGGGGAGCTGTTTTTT. Protein: CASSRPTGMNTGELFF.

The chain employs TRBV28 and TRBJ1-5; no clear D gene. CDR1 and CDR2 from the germline V gene are MDHEN and SYDVKM. The germline V and J ends were trimmed by 3 bases and 11 bases, with 8 bases remaining between them. The CDR3 length is 11 residues. The CDR3 bases are TGTGCCAGCAGTTTGCGGGAGGCCCAGCATTTT. It translates to CASSLREAQHF.

The CDR3, as DNA: TGTGCCAGCAGTTACTGGGGGACAGGGGGCGGCTACACCTTC. This gives the protein CASSYWGTGGGYTF. This chain connects TRBV6-5 to TRBJ1-2, with 12 positions matching TRBD1. The CDR3 contains 14 residues. The germline V gene encodes CDR1 MNHEY and CDR2 SVGAGI. The J segment lost 8 bases and the V segment lost 1 base, leaving 2 bases of the junction unmatched.

J is TRBJ1-1 and V is TRBV25-1; 9 bases match TRBD1. CDR1 is MGHDK and CDR2 is SYGVNS in the germline V gene. The V segment lost 7 bases and the J segment 9 bases; nucleotides outside the gene matches: 6. This CDR3 has 12 residues. In nucleotides, the CDR3 is TGTGCCAGCACTAAGGGACAGGGCCAAGCTTTCTTT. Its protein product is CASTKGQGQAFF.

For the CDR3, the DNA is TGTGCCAGCAGCTTACTAGCGGGAGGAAAGGATGAGCAGTTCTTC. Translation gives CASSLLAGGKDEQFF. The chain links TRBV7-9 to TRBJ2-1, with TRBD2 matching over 11 bases. This CDR3 has 15 residues. The germline V gene encodes CDR1 SEHNR and CDR2 FQNEAQ (reference sequence). J was trimmed by 8 bases and V by 2 bases; bases with no gene match: 5.

Comments on this clone: This specimen includes other DNA sequences encoding the same CDR3. J is TRBJ1-4 and V is TRBV7-9; 11 bases are a match to TRBD1. Germline trimming cut 1 base from V and 2 bases from J; bases unmatched to any gene: 0. This CDR3 has 16 residues. The germline CDR1 and CDR2 sequences are SEHNR and FQNEAQ (reference sequence). In DNA, the CDR3 is TGTGCCAGCAGCTTAGGGGACAGGGGGACTAATGAAAAACTGTTTTTT. Its translation is CASSLGDRGTNEKLFF.

The genes are TRBV2 and TRBJ2-1; 14 bases are shared with TRBD2. J gave up 9 bases and V 5 bases, and 12 bases lay outside the gene matches. The CDR3 has 17 amino acids. Germline CDR1 SNHLY, CDR2 FYNNEI. The CDR3 DNA is TGTGCCAGCAGTAAACAAACGGGACTAGCGGGAGTGCTTGAGCAGTTCTTC. This translates into CASSKQTGLAGVLEQFF.

V is TRBV4-1 and J is TRBJ2-7; D uncertain. The CDR3 covers 13 residues. Germline V gene data show CDR1 as MGHRA and CDR2 as YSYEKL. Trimming pared 2 bases from V and 1 base from J, leaving 6 bases between. CDR3 sequence reads: CASSQIESYEQYF. The DNA for the CDR3 is TGCGCCAGCAGCCAAATCGAGTCCTACGAGCAGTACTTC.

The CDR3 sequence: CASSEGAGHGYTF. DNA for the CDR3: TGTGCCAGCAGTGAAGGGGCGGGACATGGCTACACCTTC. The rearrangement links TRBV6-1 to TRBJ1-2; D is perhaps TRBD1 (5 bases). Trimming shortened V by 1 base and J by 6 bases, and 9 bases separated the two germline ends. The CDR3 runs 13 residues. Germline CDR1 reads MNHNS; CDR2 reads SASEGT.

The CDR3 coding sequence is TGCGCCAGCAGCTTTGAGGCAAGTGGCTACGAGCAGTACTTC. It is translated as CASSFEASGYEQYF. This chain uses TRBV5-1 with TRBJ2-7; D not certain. Germline V gene data show CDR1 as SGHRS and CDR2 as YFSETQ. Trimming removed 2 bases from V and 3 bases from J, with 12 bases in between. The CDR3 has 14 residues.